This T cell receptor (beta chain) was documented in a study of shared clonotypes between healthy human individuals. Across the study: Every donor yielded three CD4 naive, three CD4 memory, two CD8 naive and one CD8 memory plate. Study-wide results and caveats: A small donor pool kept down the genetic and exposure-history diversity that was represented.

A remark on this clone: Its antigen is undetermined.

Clones were read by immunoSEQ multiplex PCR, and TCRdb kept only the in-frame ones, dropping some. The sample lists some 2.1 million clones; roughly 96% were seen once. The length of the CDR3 is 15 residues. V shed 2 bases and J shed 4 bases, with 13 bases lying between them. CDR1 and CDR2 from the germline V gene are SGHDT and YYEEEE. This chain connects TRBV5-6 to TRBJ2-1; D not certain. The sample consisted of naive CD4+ T cells sorted from blood. Subset in this sample: CD45RA+ positively selected. This receptor was identified in a man aged 18 to 30 in good health. In DNA form, the CDR3 reads TGTGCCAGCAGCTTCGGCGTACAAGTATACAATGAGCAGTTCTTC. It codes for CASSFGVQVYNEQFF.